This T cell receptor beta chain was recovered during a study of PD-1 blockade in classical Hodgkin lymphoma (dated by TCRdb to about 2020). Some background on the complete study: Nivolumab dosing was 3 mg/kg intravenously every 2 weeks, continuing until either disease progression or unacceptable toxicity. To define a peripheral blood immune signature of response to PD-1 blockade in classical Hodgkin lymphoma, the study combined TCR beta sequencing with CyTOF. Overall study results and their limits: Only a single clinical trial cohort was studied, and what caused the repertoire differences, possibly disease activity or prior therapy, remained undefined. By C4D1, a significant rise was seen in CD4+ TCR diversity but not in CD8+ TCR diversity (p=0.0027 vs p=0.16), and the rise was most apparent among complete responders (p=0.02). Trial patients with a complete response had baseline diversity similar to that of newly diagnosed patients, while partial responders and progressors had significantly lower diversity. Baseline TCR diversity was reported to be lower in newly diagnosed patients than in healthy donors, and even lower in relapsed/refractory patients. Lower diversity was seen in patients whose nivolumab began less than 1 year after ASCT, and these patients were left out of later analyses so that immune reconstitution would not confound the results.

Genomic DNA was isolated using the Qiagen DNeasy kit from unsorted PBMCs as well as from negatively selected CD4+ and CD8+ fractions. Using primers that anneal to V and J segments, immunoSEQ multiplex PCR amplified the TCR beta CDR3 regions. A synthetic immune receptor repertoire was used to minimize amplification bias, and any residual bias was removed computationally once sequencing was done. The original pipeline was this. Repertoire diversity was quantified as the Shannon entropy index using custom Python scripts. Unsorted, CD4+ and CD8+ repertoires were analyzed separately, except in combined analyses where CD4+ and CD8+ sequences were merged in silico. A clone was considered expanded if an increase in frequency of at least 2-fold after treatment relative to C1D1 was found, and a pseudocount of 0.5 was applied to clones undetected at baseline. Clones with 0 or 1 copy at C1D1 were defined as singleton clones, while clones with 2 or more copies were defined as non-singleton clones. Clones expanded in unsorted samples were assigned a CD4+, CD8+ or unknown annotation through matching of protein sequences in sorted samples from the same patient. Diversity changes from C1D1 to C4D1 were tested in paired samples using Wilcoxon tests. TCRdb's version of the immuneACCESS table is confined to in-frame rearrangements and falls short of the full clone set. An unresolved V gene accounts for under half of the shortfall where checked; the remainder is of unknown origin. V, J and clone size derive from that table, while D and trimming were established from the DNA sequence. The sample includes tens of thousands of clones, with about three quarters observed a single time. The ten largest clones capture about 9.4% of the sample.

The table lists this clone with a count of one. Its antigen remains unidentified. No base-level quality is on record; no much larger clone is a single base apart. Taken with the paper, the label for time point translates to: cycle 4 day 1 (C4D1), after five to seven weeks of nivolumab. Relapse after autologous stem cell transplantation had occurred in all trial patients, and cohorts A, B and C were distinguished by prior brentuximab vedotin exposure. The trial cohort was composed of about 54 patients with relapsed/refractory classical Hodgkin lymphoma, for whom complete response, partial response or progressive disease was recorded as best overall response. In the multi-cohort phase II CheckMate 205 trial, trial patients received single-agent nivolumab. An independent review committee assessed best overall response by applying the 2007 International Working Group response criteria. PBMCs from the trial were collected at three points: immediately before nivolumab initiation (C1D1), and during therapy at cycle 2 day 1 and cycle 4 day 1. Peripheral blood was collected in 8 mL Vacutainer Cell Preparation Tubes, from which PBMCs were isolated by centrifugation and then cryopreserved.

V lost 5 bases and J lost 1 base; the stretch between them is 15 bases long. Spanning cysteine to phenylalanine, the CDR3 consists of 15 amino acids. Of all the DNA, just the CDR3 is kept, 45 bases in frame from base 1. The germline V gene (reference sequence) sets CDR1 to SEHNR and CDR2 to FQNEAQ. The chain employs TRBV7-9 and TRBJ2-7; TRBD1 is a possible D gene, resting on 7 matching bases. This specimen was peripheral blood mononuclear cells (PBMCs), taken before the fourth cycle of nivolumab. The sequence derives from a human donor with classical Hodgkin lymphoma. The bases are TGTGCCAGCAGCCTAGGAGGGACAGTGTCCTACGAGCAGTACTTC. Its protein product is CASSLGGTVSYEQYF.